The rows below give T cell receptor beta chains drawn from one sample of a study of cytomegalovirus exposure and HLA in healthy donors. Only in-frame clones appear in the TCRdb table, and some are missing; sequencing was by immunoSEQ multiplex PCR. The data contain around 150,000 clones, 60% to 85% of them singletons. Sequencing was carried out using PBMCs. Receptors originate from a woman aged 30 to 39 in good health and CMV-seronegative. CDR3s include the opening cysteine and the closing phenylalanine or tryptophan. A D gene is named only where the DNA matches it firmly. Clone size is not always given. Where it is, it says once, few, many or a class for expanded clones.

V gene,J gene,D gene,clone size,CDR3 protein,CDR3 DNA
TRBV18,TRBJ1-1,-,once,CASSPRGGRNTEAFF,TGTGCCAGCTCACCACGGGGGGGAAGGAACACTGAAGCTTTCTTT
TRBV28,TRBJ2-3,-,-,CASSSPAGSTDTQYF,TGTGCCAGCAGCTCCCCGGCGGGGAGCACAGATACGCAGTATTTT
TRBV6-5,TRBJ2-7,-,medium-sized,CASSYSPQGGYEQYF,TGTGCCAGCAGTTACTCGCCCCAGGGAGGCTACGAGCAGTACTTC
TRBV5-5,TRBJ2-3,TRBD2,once,CASSFNQAGGNTQYF,TGTGCCAGCAGCTTTAATCAAGCGGGGGGTAATACGCAGTATTTT
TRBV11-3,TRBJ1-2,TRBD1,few,CASSLTYRGKDGYTF,TGTGCCAGCAGCTTAACCTACAGGGGGAAGGATGGCTACACCTTC
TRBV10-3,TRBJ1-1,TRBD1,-,CAITPGGRATEAFF,TGTGCCATCACCCCAGGGGGTAGGGCCACTGAAGCTTTCTTT
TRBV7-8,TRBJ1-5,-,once,CASSLNPPGLWNQPQHF,TGTGCCAGCAGCTTAAACCCCCCCGGACTTTGGAATCAGCCCCAGCATTTT
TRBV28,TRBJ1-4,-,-,CASFGGVVGEKLFF,TGTGCCAGCTTCGGCGGGGTCGTGGGTGAAAAACTGTTTTTT
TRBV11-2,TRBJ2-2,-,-,CASSLGVPQTGELFF,TGTGCCAGCAGCTTAGGAGTCCCCCAAACCGGGGAGCTGTTTTTT
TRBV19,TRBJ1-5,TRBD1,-,CASTVRDRDNQPQHF,TGTGCCAGTACCGTCCGGGACAGGGACAATCAGCCCCAGCATTTT
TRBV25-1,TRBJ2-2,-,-,CASSRLITGELFF,TGTGCCAGCAGTCGACTGATCACCGGGGAGCTGTTTTTT
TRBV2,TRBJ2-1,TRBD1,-,CASRVTGGYNEQFF,TGTGCCAGCAGGGTTACAGGGGGATACAATGAGCAGTTCTTC
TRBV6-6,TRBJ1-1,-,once,CASSENRVYTEAFF,TGTGCCAGCAGTGAGAACAGGGTATACACTGAAGCTTTCTTT
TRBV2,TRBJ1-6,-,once,CASTAQPQGLSSYNSPLHF,TGTGCCAGCACCGCGCAACCTCAGGGGCTAAGCTCCTATAATTCACCCCTCCACTTT
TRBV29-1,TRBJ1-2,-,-,CSVRPGTSYGYTF,TGCAGCGTGCGTCCCGGGACAAGCTATGGCTACACCTTC
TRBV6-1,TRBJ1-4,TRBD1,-,CASKKTGGEKLFF,TGTGCCAGCAAAAAAACAGGGGGTGAAAAACTGTTTTTT
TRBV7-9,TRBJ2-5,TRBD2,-,CASSPGLASEETQYF,TGTGCCAGCAGCCCGGGACTAGCCTCGGAAGAGACCCAGTACTTC
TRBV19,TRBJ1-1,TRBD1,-,CASSIRQGSNTEAFF,TGTGCCAGTAGTATCCGACAGGGATCGAACACTGAAGCTTTCTTT
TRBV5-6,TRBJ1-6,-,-,CASSFSDRPYNSPLHF,TGTGCCAGCAGCTTCTCGGACAGACCCTATAATTCACCCCTCCACTTT
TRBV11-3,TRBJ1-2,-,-,CASIMDINYGYTF,TGTGCCAGCATTATGGACATAAACTATGGCTACACCTTC
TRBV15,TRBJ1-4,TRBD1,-,CATSAGQGHTNEKLFF,TGTGCCACCAGTGCCGGACAGGGGCATACTAATGAAAAACTGTTTTTT
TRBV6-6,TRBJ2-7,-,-,CASSYGTGAYEQYF,TGTGCCAGCAGTTACGGGACGGGGGCCTACGAGCAGTACTTC
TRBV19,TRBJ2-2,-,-,CASSIQNTGELFF,TGTGCCAGTAGTATCCAGAACACCGGGGAGCTGTTTTTT
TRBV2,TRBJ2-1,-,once,CASIPSSSYNEQFF,TGTGCCAGCATTCCTTCGAGCTCCTACAATGAGCAGTTCTTC
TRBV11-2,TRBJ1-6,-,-,CASSLQRARSPLHF,TGTGCCAGCAGCTTACAGAGGGCAAGATCACCCCTCCACTTT
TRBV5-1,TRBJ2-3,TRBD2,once,CASSLGLAGTDTQYF,TGCGCCAGCAGCTTGGGACTAGCGGGGACAGATACGCAGTATTTT
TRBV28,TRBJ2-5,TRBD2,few,CASSEGLRKTQYF,TGTGCCAGTAGCGAGGGACTAAGGAAGACCCAGTACTTC
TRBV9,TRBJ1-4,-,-,CASSVGTGYNEKLFF,TGTGCCAGCAGCGTAGGAACGGGGTATAATGAAAAACTGTTTTTT
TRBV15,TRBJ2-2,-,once,CATSRETVVTGELFF,TGTGCCACCAGCAGGGAGACAGTAGTGACCGGGGAGCTGTTTTTT
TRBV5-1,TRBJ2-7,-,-,CASSPRDSYEQYF,TGCGCCAGCAGCCCCCGGGACTCCTACGAGCAGTACTTC
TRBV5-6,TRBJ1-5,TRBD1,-,CASSSRQGRIQPQHF,TGTGCCAGCAGCTCGCGACAGGGTAGGATTCAGCCCCAGCATTTT
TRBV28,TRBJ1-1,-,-,CASSPTGLYTEAFF,TGTGCCAGCAGTCCCACAGGGTTATACACTGAAGCTTTCTTT
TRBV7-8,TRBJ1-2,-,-,CASSFSHSGGYTF,TGTGCCAGCAGCTTCTCCCACTCCGGGGGCTACACCTTC
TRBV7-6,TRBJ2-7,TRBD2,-,CASSPGLAGSSYEQYF,TGTGCCAGCAGCCCCGGACTAGCGGGGAGCTCCTACGAGCAGTACTTC
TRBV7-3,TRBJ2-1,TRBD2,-,CASSSTQGLALFF,TGTGCCAGCAGCTCCACCCAGGGACTAGCTTTGTTCTTC
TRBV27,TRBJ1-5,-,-,CASSLFYSGGNQPQHF,TGTGCCAGCAGTTTATTCTATTCGGGGGGCAATCAGCCCCAGCATTTT
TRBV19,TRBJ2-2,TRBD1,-,CASSNQGAVAGELFF,TGTGCCAGTAGTAATCAGGGGGCGGTGGCCGGGGAGCTGTTTTTT
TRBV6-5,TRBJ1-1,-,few,CASLSGLTEAFF,TGTGCCAGTTTATCCGGGTTGACTGAAGCTTTCTTT
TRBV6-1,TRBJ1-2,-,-,CASSFTGKDGYTF,TGTGCCAGCAGCTTTACAGGGAAGGATGGCTACACCTTC
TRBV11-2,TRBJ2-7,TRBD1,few,CASSAGTGDGYEQYF,TGTGCCAGCAGCGCCGGGACAGGGGATGGCTACGAGCAGTACTTC
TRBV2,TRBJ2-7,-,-,CASSEDGGGFHYEQYF,TGTGCCAGCAGTGAAGACGGCGGAGGTTTCCACTACGAGCAGTACTTC
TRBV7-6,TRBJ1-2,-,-,CASSLLSTGTNYGYTF,TGTGCCAGCAGCCTACTATCGACAGGAACTAACTATGGCTACACCTTC